The rows below give T cell receptor beta chains drawn from one sample of a study of vaccination and CD4 T cells after COVID-19. In TCRdb, the PCR reads were re-called with MiXCR into one record per CDR3 protein. The table shows 3,700 or so distinct CDR3 sequences, with 20% to 25% occurring only once. These TCRs' antigens remain unknown. Sequenced: CD4+ T cells from blood, cultured in vitro. These receptors came from a human donor who had recovered from COVID-19. CDR3s include the opening cysteine and the closing phenylalanine or tryptophan. A D gene is named only where the DNA matches it firmly. Some rows have no size entry. The others give once, few or many, or a class for an expanded clone.

abundance	d_gene	j_gene	v_gene	CDR3nt	CDR3aa
.	TRBD1	TRBJ2-5	TRBV11-2	TGTGCCAGCAGCCTAGGACAGGGCCATGAGACCCAGTACTTC	CASSLGQGHETQYF
medium-sized	TRBD2	TRBJ2-5	TRBV20-1	TGCAGTGCTAGCCGGACTAGCGGGGGCCAAGAGACCCAGTACTTC	CSASRTSGGQETQYF
few	TRBD1	TRBJ2-7	TRBV6-1	TGTGCCAGCAGTGACCCAGGGGGCGTGGGGCAGTACTTC	CASSDPGGVGQYF
.	.	TRBJ1-1	TRBV11-2	TGTGCCAGCAGCTTAGTAGGGTCTGAAGCTTTCTTT	CASSLVGSEAFF
large	TRBD1	TRBJ2-1	TRBV5-4	TGTGCCAGCAGCCCGGACAGGGGCGCCTACAATGAGCAGTTCTTC	CASSPDRGAYNEQFF
few	.	TRBJ1-1	TRBV12-3/TRBV12-4	TGTGCCAGCAGTAAACTTTTGGGGGGCACTGAAGCTTTCTTT	CASSKLLGGTEAFF
.	.	TRBJ2-7	TRBV25-1	TGTGCCAGCAGACACACAGGGTCCTACGAGCAGTACTTC	CASRHTGSYEQYF
.	.	TRBJ1-1	TRBV7-9	TGTGCCAGCAGCTTAACTTGGGGTACCGCTGAAGCTTTCTTT	CASSLTWGTAEAFF
medium-sized	.	TRBJ1-1	TRBV30	TGTGCCTGGAATGGCGCTGAAGCTTTCTTT	CAWNGAEAFF
few	TRBD2	TRBJ2-4	TRBV2	TGTGCCAGCCTAAGTGCGGGGGGTGTCAAAAACATTCAGTACTTC	CASLSAGGVKNIQYF
.	.	TRBJ2-1	TRBV5-1	TGCGCCAGCAGATTTACCCCCGGGACTCTGTCAGCAAATGAGCAGTTCTTC	CASRFTPGTLSANEQFF
.	TRBD2	TRBJ2-5	TRBV7-9	TGTGCCAGCAGCGGACGACTAGCGGGGGTCCAAGAGACCCAGTACTTC	CASSGRLAGVQETQYF
.	.	TRBJ1-1	TRBV20-1	TGCAGTGCGGGACACCCGAACACTGAAGCTTTCTTT	CSAGHPNTEAFF
.	.	TRBJ1-1	TRBV29-1	TGCAGCGTTTCCCGCCAACTTGGGAACGTTGAAGCTTTCTTT	CSVSRQLGNVEAFF
few	.	TRBJ1-5	TRBV19	TGTGCCAGTAGTATAGGTATTGGCAGGTTTAGCAATCAGCCCCAGCATTTT	CASSIGIGRFSNQPQHF
few	.	TRBJ2-1	TRBV19	TGTGCCAGTAGTATAATGAGGGGGTTTCTCGGGGGCGGGCGAAATGAGCAGTTCTTC	CASSIMRGFLGGGRNEQFF
few	TRBD1	TRBJ2-4	TRBV7-2	TGTGCCAGCAGCCAGGACAGGGTCCCAAACATTCAGTACTTC	CASSQDRVPNIQYF
medium-sized	.	TRBJ1-1	TRBV6-1	TGTGCCAGCACGAAAGGGGAAAAAGCTTTCTTT	CASTKGEKAFF